What follows are 14 T cell receptor beta chains derived from one specimen sequenced in a study of spatial heterogeneity in lung cancer. TCRdb fed the 5' RACE reads into MiXCR, producing one record per CDR3 protein. Of more than 5,500 distinct CDR3 sequences in the sample, around 6.7% were seen once. As to time point: sample taken at primary tumor resection. The sample in question was PBMCs, obtained at surgery. Receptor source: a male donor with early-stage non-small cell lung cancer.

About this clonotype itself: This may be a read error, as it is one base from a much larger clone. The V gene is TRBV2, the J gene TRBJ1-1, with 9 positions matching TRBD1. Per germline, CDR1 SNHLY and CDR2 FYNNEI. Trimming at V came to 1 base and at J to 4 bases, leaving 4 bases not matched to a gene. This CDR3 is 15 amino acids long. DNA of the CDR3: TGTGCCAGCAGTGAAGTAGGACAGGGGCTCACTGAAGCTTTCTTT. This gives the protein CASSEVGQGLTEAFF.

This clonotype was detected many times. V is TRBV20-1 and J is TRBJ1-1, with TRBD1 identical over 11 bases. This CDR3 is built from 14 residues. The V and J ends lost 5 bases and 3 bases, in that order; junction bases with no gene match: 5. Germline V lookup: CDR1 DFQATT, CDR2 SNEGSKA (reference sequence). The CDR3 spells CSAFGGQGDTEAFF. CDR3 bases: TGCAGTGCTTTCGGGGGACAGGGGGACACTGAAGCTTTCTTT.

At least ten counts were recorded for this clonotype. This chain joins TRBV28 and TRBJ2-7, with 7 bases that match TRBD2. Germline V gives CDR1 MDHEN, CDR2 SYDVKM. After removal of 3 bases from V and 8 bases from J, the junction contained 4 bases not matched to a gene. This CDR3 contains 12 residues. CDR3: CASSLGLSQQYF. The CDR3 coding sequence is TGTGCCAGCAGTTTGGGACTATCCCAGCAGTACTTC.

This clonotype came up many times. The V gene is TRBV19, the J gene TRBJ1-5, with D perhaps TRBD1 (6 bases). Trimming shortened V by 5 bases and J by 4 bases, and 21 bases separated the two germline ends. Germline-derived CDR1 and CDR2 are LNHDA and SQIVND (reference sequence). The CDR3 runs 17 residues. CDR3 nucleotides: TGTGCCAGTAGTCCCAGGGGAAGGGACGGAAAAAATCAGCCCCAGCATTTT. As protein: CASSPRGRDGKNQPQHF.

This clonotype was seen repeatedly, ten times or more. V gene TRBV12-3 or TRBV12-4 combines with J gene TRBJ1-1; perhaps TRBD1 as D (5 bases). This CDR3 region has 14 residues. V was cut by 5 bases and J by 7 bases, with 17 bases left in between. DNA of the CDR3: TGTGCCAGCAGTGCAGACCAGGGAAAGGGTGAAGCTTTCTTT. This codes for CASSADQGKGEAFF.

The chain couples TRBV5-1 to TRBJ2-7, with a possible D match to TRBD2 (5 bases). Germline V gives CDR1 SGHRS, CDR2 YFSETQ. The CDR3 covers 13 residues. Trimming left V 9 bases short and J 6 bases short, with 19 bases between. For the CDR3, the DNA is TGCGCCACCTCCTGGGGAATCGGAGGCGAGCAGTACTTC. Protein: CATSWGIGGEQYF.

This clonotype has a count of ten or more. The rearrangement links TRBV28 to TRBJ1-5, with D possibly being TRBD1 (6 bases). The CDR3 contains 12 residues. Germline loops: CDR1 MDHEN, CDR2 SYDVKM. V was pared by 5 bases and J by 5 bases, with 7 bases between. As DNA, the CDR3 is TGTGCCAGCAGTGGGGGGCATCAGCCCCAGCATTTT. This translates into CASSGGHQPQHF.

In its sample, this clonotype was seen many times. The rearrangement links TRBV5-6 to TRBJ2-3; 11 bases fit TRBD2. This CDR3 has 17 residues. The V segment lost 0 bases and the J segment 4 bases; nucleotides outside the gene matches: 7. Per the germline V gene, CDR1 is SGHDT and CDR2 is YYEEEE. This chain's CDR3 is CASSLELAGAKSDTQYF. The CDR3 coding sequence is TGTGCCAGCAGCTTGGAACTAGCGGGGGCTAAATCAGATACGCAGTATTTT.

This clonotype was counted many times. The chain joins TRBV15 to TRBJ2-5; D unresolved. This CDR3 spans 13 amino acids. The germline CDR1 and CDR2 sequences are LNHNV and YYDKDF (reference sequence). Trimming stripped 3 bases from V and 2 bases from J, with 7 bases between. The CDR3 nucleotides read TGTGCCACCAGCAGGGCCTCACAAGAGACCCAGTACTTC. It translates to CATSRASQETQYF.

Sample share makes this clonotype medium-sized. V gene TRBV29-1 combines with J gene TRBJ2-7; 7 bases fit TRBD2. Germline V gene data show CDR1 as SQVTM and CDR2 as ANQGSEA. Trimming at V came to 4 bases and at J to 7 bases, leaving 7 bases not matched to a gene. This CDR3 region has 12 residues. CDR3 in DNA: TGCAGCGTTGCGGGCGGGGGTGGTGAGCAGTACTTC. Translated, it gives CSVAGGGGEQYF.

This clonotype was observed a handful of times. This chain joins TRBV13 and TRBJ2-1; D may be TRBD2 (6 bases). Trimming shortened V by 8 bases and J by 9 bases, and 14 bases separated the two germline ends. Germline CDR1 and CDR2: PRHDT and FYEKMQ (reference sequence). The CDR3 runs to 12 residues. The CDR3 loop is CASGPGGSEQFF. CDR3 in DNA: TGTGCCAGCGGGCCCGGGGGAAGTGAGCAGTTCTTC. The complete variable domain, with remaining parts taken from reference TRBV13 and TRBJ2-1, reads AAGVIQSPRHLIKEKRETATLKCYPIPRHDTVYWYQQGPGQDPQFLISFYEKMQSDKGSIPDRFSAQQFSDYHSELNMSSLELGDSALYFCASGPGGSEQFFGPGTRLTVL.

This clonotype appeared many times. V usage is TRBV29-1 and J usage is TRBJ2-1, with 9 bases that match TRBD2. Per germline, CDR1 SQVTM and CDR2 ANQGSEA. This CDR3 is built from 13 residues. Trimming took 6 bases from V and 5 from J; bases not matched to a gene: 5. The chain's CDR3 is CSVDSGSHNEQFF. In DNA form, the CDR3 reads TGCAGCGTAGATAGCGGGAGTCACAATGAGCAGTTCTTC.

The count of this clonotype is one. The chain employs TRBV7-9 and TRBJ1-1; weak D call: TRBD1 (5 bases). Trimming cost V 6 bases and J 0 bases, with 8 bases left between them. The CDR3 is made up of 13 amino acids. Germline CDR1 reads SEHNR; CDR2 reads FQNEAQ (reference sequence). This chain's CDR3 is CASRETVNTEAFF. CDR3 nucleotide sequence: TGTGCCAGCAGAGAGACAGTGAACACTGAAGCTTTCTTT. The variable domain in full, with the rest retrieved from reference TRBV7-9 and TRBJ1-1, is DTGVSQNPRHKITKRGQNVTFRCDPISEHNRLYWYRQTLGQGPEFLTYFQNEAQLEKSRLLSDRFSAERPKGSFSTLEIQRTEQGDSAMYLCASRETVNTEAFFGQGTRLTVV.

This clonotype was detected many times. The chain links TRBV20-1 to TRBJ2-1; 11 bases map to TRBD1. The CDR3 spans 16 residues. V lost 2 bases, J lost 8 bases, and 11 bases stayed unmatched. Germline V lookup: CDR1 DFQATT, CDR2 SNEGSKA (reference sequence). This CDR3 is CSARPPGRTGGDEQFF. CDR3 coding DNA: TGCAGTGCTAGACCCCCTGGCAGGACAGGGGGCGATGAGCAGTTCTTC.